The subject of this entry is one TCR beta chain. Which antigen it targets is not known. No per-base quality is available; no much larger clone lies one base away. These data originate in a study of T cells in Graves' hyperthyroidism and ophthalmopathy (dated by TCRdb to about 2019). Study-wide context: Peripheral blood was sampled at the time of initial diagnosis, prior to any treatment. To identify distinguishing TCR V-J signatures, a discovery cohort of some 99 patients was used, comprising roughly 45 with Graves' ophthalmopathy and some 60 with stable Graves' hyperthyroidism. Whether ophthalmopathy could be predicted prospectively was tested in an independent validation cohort made up of under 20 hyperthyroidism patients plus 17 patients who later progressed to ophthalmopathy. For training and testing, the 80 to 100 patients in the discovery cohort were randomly divided in a 7:3 ratio. In about six Graves' hyperthyroidism patients, the study also compared T-cell repertoires from thyroid tissue with T-cell repertoires from blood. Following sampling, methimazole starting at 30 mg daily was given to hyperthyroidism patients, and high-dose intravenous methylprednisolone was given to ophthalmopathy patients. The paper describes TCR Vbeta CDR3 sequencing of 130 to 150 peripheral blood samples, made up of some 42 ophthalmopathy patients, more than 70 hyperthyroidism patients and 17 progressor patients.

Hyperthyroidism patients were newly diagnosed, with disease duration under 2 months, and aged 18 to 65 years. Exclusion was applied to patients with uncontrolled infections, other autoimmune diseases, pregnancy or lactation. Diagnoses were based on clinical symptoms, serum thyroxine and TRAb, thyroid ultrasound and orbital computed tomography. For progressor patients, blood was drawn at the first diagnosis of hyperthyroidism, before any ophthalmopathy symptoms had appeared. PBMCs were separated from roughly 9.6 ml of fresh peripheral blood using Ficoll-Paque density gradient centrifugation. Patients classed as progressors first received a Graves' hyperthyroidism diagnosis and then went on to develop ophthalmopathy during follow-up. Total RNA was extracted with Trizol reagent, and quality was checked on an Agilent 2100 Bioanalyzer. Study-wide conclusions, independent of this receptor: In validation, the model predicted progression to ophthalmopathy a median of about 5.9 months before onset, with approximately 70% sensitivity and 72.22% specificity. A 13 V-J signature model separated ophthalmopathy from stable hyperthyroidism, with around 88% sensitivity and 81.08% specificity in cross-validation and 80%/75% in testing. Sample size was not statistically predetermined, and investigators were not blinded to group allocation. Most expanded thyroid clonotypes (frequency above 0.001) were also found in blood, which suggests that blood repertoires may mirror thyroid immune responses.

The TCR beta CDR3 regions were amplified from the RNA transcripts. A first-round RT-PCR of the TCR CDR3 used the HTBI primer set with the Qiagen OneStep RT-PCR kit. Libraries were constructed in a second round of multiplex PCR, after which size selection and purification were performed. The libraries were sequenced on an Illumina HiSeq2000 using paired-end 100 bp reads. The source study handled its data this way. SOAPnuke was used to process the raw data, with reads discarded if the reads contained adapters or uncalled bases, had a mean Phred below 15, or lacked an exact constant-primer or identifier match. High-quality paired reads were merged with COPE v1.2.5, and unique nucleotide sequences were defined as clonotypes. Clonotypes were aligned to IMGT TRBV, TRBD and TRBJ reference segments using MiTCR v1.1. Only V-J combinations with frequency above 0.0001, covering about 99% of repertoires, were analysed. A TCS score was defined as the ratio of F50 (clonal expansion) to E x V (chaos), with BLOSUM62-based TCRdist applied between CDR3 peptides within each V-J. Welch's t-statistics and random forest reduced fewer than 600 V-J features to about 12, which were used in a naive Bayes classifier (R e1071). TCRdb redid the processing of the public reads, applying fastp at Q25 and MiXCR, and retained in-frame beta chains. Each entry is one CDR3 protein sequence, shown with its most common DNA and genes. The V and J calls here are based on TCRdb, not the publication. A total of approximately 720,000 distinct CDR3 sequences appear in this sample, 15% to 20% of them only once. The top ten hold around 15% of the sample.

Including the terminal cysteine and phenylalanine, the CDR3 comprises 16 residues. Only the CDR3 DNA is retained, 48 bases long and in frame from the first base. V lost 8 bases and J lost 3 bases; the stretch between them is 22 bases long. CDR1 and CDR2 were assigned from the germline V gene (reference sequence) as LNHDA and SQIVND. Source material: blood. The sequence was collected from a woman aged 45-60 years with Graves' hyperthyroidism that later progressed to Graves' ophthalmopathy. The chain is made from TRBV19 and TRBJ1-2; 6 matching bases give a weak D call of TRBD1. DNA sequence: TGTGCCAGTCGAGTAGGGGGGCGCATGCAGGACTATGGCTACACCTTC. Translated, this is CASRVGGRMQDYGYTF.